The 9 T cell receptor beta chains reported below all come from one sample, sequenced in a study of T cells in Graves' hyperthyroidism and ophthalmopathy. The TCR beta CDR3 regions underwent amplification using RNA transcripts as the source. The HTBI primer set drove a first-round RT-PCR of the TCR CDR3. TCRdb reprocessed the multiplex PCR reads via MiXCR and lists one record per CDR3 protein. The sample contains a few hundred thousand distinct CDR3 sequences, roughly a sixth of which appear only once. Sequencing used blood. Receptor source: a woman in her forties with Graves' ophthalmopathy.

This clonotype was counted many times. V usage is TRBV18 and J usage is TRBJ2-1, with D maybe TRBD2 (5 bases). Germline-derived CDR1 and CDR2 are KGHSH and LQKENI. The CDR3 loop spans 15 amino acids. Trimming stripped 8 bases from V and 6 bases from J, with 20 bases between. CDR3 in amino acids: CASRGRSASSNEQFF. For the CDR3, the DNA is TGTGCCAGCCGCGGGCGGTCCGCCAGCAGCAATGAGCAGTTCTTC.

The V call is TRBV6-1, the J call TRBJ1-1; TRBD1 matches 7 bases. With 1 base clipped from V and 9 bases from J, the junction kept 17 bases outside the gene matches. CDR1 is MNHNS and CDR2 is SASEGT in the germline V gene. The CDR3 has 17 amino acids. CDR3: CASSEGREGQGVEKAFF. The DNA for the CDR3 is TGTGCCAGCAGTGAAGGAAGAGAGGGGCAGGGGGTCGAGAAAGCTTTCTTT.

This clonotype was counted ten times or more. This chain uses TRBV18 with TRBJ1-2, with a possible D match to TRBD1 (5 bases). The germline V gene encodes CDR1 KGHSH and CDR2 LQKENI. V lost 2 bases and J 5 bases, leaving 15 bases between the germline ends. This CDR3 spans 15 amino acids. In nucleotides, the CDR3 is TGTGCCAGCTCACCAACCGGGACCGACACTTATGGCTACACCTTC. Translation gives CASSPTGTDTYGYTF.

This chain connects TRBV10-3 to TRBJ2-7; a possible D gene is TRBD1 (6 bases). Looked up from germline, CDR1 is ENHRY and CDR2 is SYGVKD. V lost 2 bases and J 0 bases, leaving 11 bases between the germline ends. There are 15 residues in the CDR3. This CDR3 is CAISEARGGSYEQYF. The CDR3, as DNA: TGTGCCATCAGTGAGGCAAGAGGGGGCTCCTACGAGCAGTACTTC.

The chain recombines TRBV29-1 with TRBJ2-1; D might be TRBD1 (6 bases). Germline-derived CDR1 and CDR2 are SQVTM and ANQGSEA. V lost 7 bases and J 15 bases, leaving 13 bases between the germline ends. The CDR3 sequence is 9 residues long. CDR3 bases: TGCAGCGCAGGGGCCGATCGGTTCTTC. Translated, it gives CSAGADRFF.

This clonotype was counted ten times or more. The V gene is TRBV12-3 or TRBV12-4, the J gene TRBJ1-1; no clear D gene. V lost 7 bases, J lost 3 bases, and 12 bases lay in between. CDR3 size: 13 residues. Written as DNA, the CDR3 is TGTGCCAGCATCCCAGCGGGCTACACTGAAGCTTTCTTT. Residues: CASIPAGYTEAFF.

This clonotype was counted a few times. CDR3 sequence: CASSRDADGTDTQYF. DNA for the CDR3: TGCGCCAGCAGCCGCGACGCCGACGGCACAGATACGCAGTATTTT. V gene TRBV4-1 combines with J gene TRBJ2-3; D unresolved. V lost 4 bases, J lost 1 base, and 12 bases lay in between. There are 15 residues in the CDR3. The germline gives CDR1 MGHRA, CDR2 YSYEKL.

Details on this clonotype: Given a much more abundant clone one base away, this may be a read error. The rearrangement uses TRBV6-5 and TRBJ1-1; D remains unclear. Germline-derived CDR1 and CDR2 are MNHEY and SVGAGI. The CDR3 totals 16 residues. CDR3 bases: TGTGCCAGCAGTTACTGGGATGCGGAGATGAACACTAAAGCTTTCTTT. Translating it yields CASSYWDAEMNTKAFF.

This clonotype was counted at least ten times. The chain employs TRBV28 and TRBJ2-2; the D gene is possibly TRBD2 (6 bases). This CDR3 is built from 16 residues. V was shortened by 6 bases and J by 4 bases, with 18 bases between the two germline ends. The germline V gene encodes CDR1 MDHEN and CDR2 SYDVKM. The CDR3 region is CASRTPAGYLTGELFF. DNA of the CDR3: TGTGCCAGCAGGACCCCTGCGGGGTATCTCACCGGGGAGCTGTTTTTT.